This T cell receptor (beta chain) came from a study of control samples from healthy donors and cancer patients. Profiling relied on immunoSEQ multiplex PCR, and the TCRdb table lists in-frame clones only, not all of them. The data contain 100,000 to 150,000 clones, 75% to 95% of them singletons. The CDR3 runs to 15 residues. V lost 6 bases, J lost 3 bases, and 11 bases stayed unmatched. Germline CDR1 and CDR2: MNHEY and SVGAGI. The chain uses TRBV6-5 and TRBJ2-7; 7 nucleotides align to TRBD1. What was sequenced was blood. This TCR was recovered from a man aged 18 to 30 in good health. The CDR3 sequence: CASRTAGTANYEQYF. The CDR3 nucleotides are TGTGCCAGCAGGACTGCCGGGACAGCGAACTACGAGCAGTACTTC.